The rows below give T cell receptor beta chains drawn from one sample of a study of T cells in localized non-small cell lung cancer. Data came from immunoSEQ multiplex PCR; TCRdb stores just in-frame clones and leaves some out. The repertoire has about 70,000 clones, around 85% of them found once; the top ten carry just over 20%. Sequenced here: peripheral blood, sampled before any cancer treatment. The receptors were gathered from a male donor aged 60 or older with stage III squamous cell lung carcinoma. Each CDR3 is given without its conserved first and last residue. Fields, in order: V gene, CDR3 protein.

v_gene: TRBV7-6; CDR3aa: ASSLSIDNEQF
v_gene: TRBV27; CDR3aa: ASSLSVGRNSPLH
v_gene: TRBV18; CDR3aa: ASSTSGGRNQPQH
v_gene: TRBV6-5; CDR3aa: ASSAPGEGNQPQH
v_gene: TRBV6-4; CDR3aa: ASSDSGGTNNSPLH
v_gene: TRBV11-2; CDR3aa: ASSLDSNTGELF
v_gene: TRBV2; CDR3aa: ASSEDVPGETQY
v_gene: TRBV27; CDR3aa: ASILYGYT
v_gene: TRBV27; CDR3aa: ASSSTSKLNYGYT
v_gene: TRBV2; CDR3aa: ASSEGFLSNQPQH
v_gene: TRBV28; CDR3aa: ASSRGFNQPQH
v_gene: TRBV16; CDR3aa: ASSQSTRGFEAF
v_gene: TRBV27; CDR3aa: ASSSYRGLSNEKLF
v_gene: TRBV7-2; CDR3aa: ASSLAFTVGNTIY
v_gene: TRBV30; CDR3aa: AWDSGTRGEKLF
v_gene: TRBV7-7; CDR3aa: ASSLGQNQETQY
v_gene: TRBV4-1; CDR3aa: ASSGGQGAISPLH
v_gene: TRBV30; CDR3aa: AWSTVDYSNQPQH
v_gene: TRBV19; CDR3aa: ASSIPDWGGPQH
v_gene: TRBV5-1; CDR3aa: ASSDPGKETQY
v_gene: TRBV18; CDR3aa: ASSLMGPQEGDTQY
v_gene: TRBV5-1; CDR3aa: ASRRETGRNSPLH
v_gene: TRBV19; CDR3aa: ASRRGTEAF
v_gene: TRBV5-1; CDR3aa: ASSLDTRNTGELF